This is a list of T cell receptor beta chains from one sample in a study of regulatory T cells in long-lasting Graves disease. Each CDR3 protein is one row after TCRdb ran MiXCR on the multiplex PCR reads. The profile covers 540,000 or so distinct CDR3 sequences, with 13% appearing a single time and roughly a tenth taken by the ten largest. This same sample was also taken into another study, of T cells in Graves' hyperthyroidism and ophthalmopathy.

The source material was peripheral blood mononuclear cells (PBMCs), sampled at new diagnosis, from a patient treated with antithyroid drugs. The receptors come from a man aged 25-45 years with Graves disease. CDR3s include the opening cysteine and the closing phenylalanine or tryptophan. The order of the fields is J gene, D gene, clone size, V gene, CDR3 DNA, CDR3 protein. D genes are given only for firm matches. Size tells how often a clone was seen (once, few, many) or the class of an expanded clone, and some rows leave it out.

j_call: TRBJ2-3
d_call: TRBD2
clone_size: NA
v_call: TRBV6-4
cdr3_nt: TGTGCCAGCAGTGACGGGGCGGGAGGCAGTGCAGATACGCAGTATTTT
cdr3_aa: CASSDGAGGSADTQYF

j_call: TRBJ2-5
d_call: TRBD2
clone_size: NA
v_call: TRBV3-1
cdr3_nt: TGTGCCAGCAGTCACGGGACTAGCGGGATCTTCCAAGAGACCCAGTACTTC
cdr3_aa: CASSHGTSGIFQETQYF

j_call: TRBJ2-5
d_call: NA
clone_size: many
v_call: TRBV20-1
cdr3_nt: TGCAGTGCTAGGGCCGATGCGGAGGGACGGGAGACCCAGTACTTC
cdr3_aa: CSARADAEGRETQYF

j_call: TRBJ1-5
d_call: NA
clone_size: many
v_call: TRBV29-1
cdr3_nt: TGCAGCGTTGGGGACCAGGGAAATCAGCCCCAGCATTTT
cdr3_aa: CSVGDQGNQPQHF

j_call: TRBJ2-2
d_call: NA
clone_size: few
v_call: TRBV11-2
cdr3_nt: TGTGCCAGCAGCTTTCCGGGCACCGGGGAGCTGTTTTTT
cdr3_aa: CASSFPGTGELFF

j_call: TRBJ1-5
d_call: TRBD1
clone_size: few
v_call: TRBV19
cdr3_nt: TGTGCCAGTTGGACAGGGTTCTATAGCAATCAGCCCCAGCATTTT
cdr3_aa: CASWTGFYSNQPQHF

j_call: TRBJ1-1
d_call: NA
clone_size: NA
v_call: TRBV5-4
cdr3_nt: TGTGCCAGCAGCCAAACAGGGATTAACACTGAAGCTTTCTTT
cdr3_aa: CASSQTGINTEAFF

j_call: TRBJ2-5
d_call: NA
clone_size: many
v_call: TRBV28
cdr3_nt: TGTGCCAGCCGTAGGCAAGAGACCCAGTACTTC
cdr3_aa: CASRRQETQYF

j_call: TRBJ2-7
d_call: TRBD2
clone_size: many
v_call: TRBV27
cdr3_nt: TGTGCCACCTCCCCCGGGCTAGCGGGAGCCTATGAGCAGTACTTC
cdr3_aa: CATSPGLAGAYEQYF

j_call: TRBJ2-1
d_call: NA
clone_size: few
v_call: TRBV6-1
cdr3_nt: TGTGCCAGCACAATTAGGGAGAGCTCCTACAATGAGCAGTTCTTC
cdr3_aa: CASTIRESSYNEQFF

j_call: TRBJ2-3
d_call: NA
clone_size: few
v_call: TRBV3-1
cdr3_nt: TGTGCCAGCAGCCACCGATCCGGCACAGATACGCAGTATTTT
cdr3_aa: CASSHRSGTDTQYF

j_call: TRBJ2-3
d_call: NA
clone_size: many
v_call: TRBV12-3/TRBV12-4
cdr3_nt: TGTGCCAGCAATGGACTGGGCACAGATACGCAGTATTTT
cdr3_aa: CASNGLGTDTQYF

j_call: TRBJ2-2
d_call: TRBD2
clone_size: few
v_call: TRBV2
cdr3_nt: TGTGCCAGCAGTGAGCTAGCGGGAGTGTTCACCGGGGAGCTGTTTTTT
cdr3_aa: CASSELAGVFTGELFF

j_call: TRBJ2-7
d_call: TRBD2
clone_size: many
v_call: TRBV7-9
cdr3_nt: TGTGCCAGCAGCTTAACATTTGGGCTAGCGGCTCCGGGGGAGCAGTACTTC
cdr3_aa: CASSLTFGLAAPGEQYF

j_call: TRBJ2-2
d_call: TRBD2
clone_size: many
v_call: TRBV11-2
cdr3_nt: TGTGCCAGCAGCTTGGGAGTAGCGGGAGGGCCCGGGGAGCTGTTTTTT
cdr3_aa: CASSLGVAGGPGELFF

j_call: TRBJ2-5
d_call: NA
clone_size: many
v_call: TRBV6-1
cdr3_nt: TGTGCCAGCAGTAGTACAGGGCACCAAGAGACCCAGTACTTC
cdr3_aa: CASSSTGHQETQYF

j_call: TRBJ1-2
d_call: TRBD1
clone_size: many
v_call: TRBV27
cdr3_nt: TGTGCCAGCAGACTCGGACAGGGAGGGGGCTACACCTTC
cdr3_aa: CASRLGQGGGYTF

j_call: TRBJ2-2
d_call: TRBD2
clone_size: NA
v_call: TRBV29-1
cdr3_nt: TGCAGCGTTGGACTAGCCCTGACCGGGGAGCTGTTTTTT
cdr3_aa: CSVGLALTGELFF

j_call: TRBJ2-7
d_call: TRBD1
clone_size: many
v_call: TRBV29-1
cdr3_nt: TGCAGCGCCGCGACAGGGAAGAGCTACGAGCAGTACTTC
cdr3_aa: CSAATGKSYEQYF

j_call: TRBJ2-7
d_call: TRBD1
clone_size: NA
v_call: TRBV9
cdr3_nt: TGTGCCAGCAGCGTAGAGGGGACAGGCGGGGAGCAGTACTTC
cdr3_aa: CASSVEGTGGEQYF

j_call: TRBJ2-3
d_call: NA
clone_size: many
v_call: TRBV2
cdr3_nt: TGTGCCAGCACCCGACTACAGGGAGGCACAGATACGCAGTATTTT
cdr3_aa: CASTRLQGGTDTQYF

j_call: TRBJ2-3
d_call: NA
clone_size: many
v_call: TRBV7-9
cdr3_nt: TGTGCCAGCAGCACCCAGTCTTTCTCGGCTGGCACAGATACGCAGTATTTT
cdr3_aa: CASSTQSFSAGTDTQYF

j_call: TRBJ2-5
d_call: NA
clone_size: many
v_call: TRBV5-1
cdr3_nt: TGCGCCAGCAGGCGGGGCGAAGGTCGGGAGACCCAGTACTTC
cdr3_aa: CASRRGEGRETQYF

j_call: TRBJ2-1
d_call: NA
clone_size: NA
v_call: TRBV9
cdr3_nt: TGTGCCAGCAGTAAGCTGAGCTCCTACAATGGGCAGTTCTTC
cdr3_aa: CASSKLSSYNGQFF

j_call: TRBJ2-5
d_call: TRBD1
clone_size: few
v_call: TRBV14
cdr3_nt: TGTGCCAGCAGCCACGAATACAGGGGGGAGACCCAGTACTTC
cdr3_aa: CASSHEYRGETQYF

j_call: TRBJ2-1
d_call: NA
clone_size: many
v_call: TRBV5-1
cdr3_nt: TGCGCCAGCAGCTTGGAAGGAGACGGCCACAATGAGCAGTTCTTC
cdr3_aa: CASSLEGDGHNEQFF

j_call: TRBJ2-7
d_call: TRBD1
clone_size: few
v_call: TRBV19
cdr3_nt: TGTGCCAGTAGTATCTCCCGGACAGGACCCTACGAGCAGTACTTC
cdr3_aa: CASSISRTGPYEQYF

j_call: TRBJ2-3
d_call: NA
clone_size: many
v_call: TRBV12-3/TRBV12-4
cdr3_nt: TGTGCCAGCAGGCCGGGACTCTCGCCAGATACGCAGTATTTT
cdr3_aa: CASRPGLSPDTQYF

j_call: TRBJ2-3
d_call: NA
clone_size: few
v_call: TRBV5-1
cdr3_nt: TGCGCCAGCAAACTAGAAAATTTTTTGGATACGCAGTATTTT
cdr3_aa: CASKLENFLDTQYF

j_call: TRBJ1-5
d_call: TRBD1
clone_size: many
v_call: TRBV6-1
cdr3_nt: TGTGCCAGCAACCGACAGGGTTCGGCTAGCAATCAGCCCCAGCATTTT
cdr3_aa: CASNRQGSASNQPQHF

j_call: TRBJ1-3
d_call: NA
clone_size: NA
v_call: TRBV29-1
cdr3_nt: TGCAGCGTTGCCCCAGCAACTTCTGGAAACACCATATATTTT
cdr3_aa: CSVAPATSGNTIYF

j_call: TRBJ2-7
d_call: NA
clone_size: many
v_call: TRBV11-2
cdr3_nt: TGTGCCAGCAGCTTAGATGTAGTGATCCTTTACGAGCAGTACTTC
cdr3_aa: CASSLDVVILYEQYF

j_call: TRBJ1-2
d_call: TRBD1
clone_size: many
v_call: TRBV7-2
cdr3_nt: TGTGCCAGCAGCTTTAGGGGGCAAAGCTATGGCTACACCTTC
cdr3_aa: CASSFRGQSYGYTF

j_call: TRBJ1-5
d_call: TRBD1
clone_size: many
v_call: TRBV9
cdr3_nt: TGTGCCAGCAGCGAGGGACAGGGGACATACAATCAGCCCCAGCATTTT
cdr3_aa: CASSEGQGTYNQPQHF

j_call: TRBJ2-1
d_call: TRBD2
clone_size: many
v_call: TRBV2
cdr3_nt: TGTGCCAGCAGAGGGACTAGCGGGAGGGCCCCACCTTACAATGAGCAGTTCTTC
cdr3_aa: CASRGTSGRAPPYNEQFF

j_call: TRBJ2-5
d_call: TRBD1
clone_size: NA
v_call: TRBV5-8
cdr3_nt: TGTGCCAGCAGCTTCACCGGGACAGGGCTACAAGAGACCCAGTACTTC
cdr3_aa: CASSFTGTGLQETQYF

j_call: TRBJ2-5
d_call: TRBD2
clone_size: many
v_call: TRBV7-2
cdr3_nt: TGTGCCAGCAGCTTAGCGCGAACTAGCGGGAGAAGAGAGACCCAGTACTTC
cdr3_aa: CASSLARTSGRRETQYF

j_call: TRBJ1-4
d_call: NA
clone_size: few
v_call: TRBV12-5
cdr3_nt: TGTGCTGGTGCCCCTGGGACCAGTGAAAAACTGTTTTTT
cdr3_aa: CAGAPGTSEKLFF

j_call: TRBJ2-1
d_call: TRBD2
clone_size: NA
v_call: TRBV11-2
cdr3_nt: TGTGCCAGCAGGTCCCGCGGGGGGAATGAGCAGTTCTTC
cdr3_aa: CASRSRGGNEQFF

j_call: TRBJ1-3
d_call: NA
clone_size: NA
v_call: TRBV30
cdr3_nt: TGTGCCTGGGCTGGGAACTCTGGAAACACCATATATTTT
cdr3_aa: CAWAGNSGNTIYF

j_call: TRBJ2-7
d_call: NA
clone_size: few
v_call: TRBV7-6
cdr3_nt: TGTGCCAGCAGCCAAGGACCCGACTACGAGCAGTACTTC
cdr3_aa: CASSQGPDYEQYF

j_call: TRBJ1-1
d_call: NA
clone_size: few
v_call: TRBV20-1
cdr3_nt: TGCAGTGAGAGTGGACAGACAACTCGGAACACTGAAGCTTTCTTT
cdr3_aa: CSESGQTTRNTEAFF

j_call: TRBJ2-3
d_call: NA
clone_size: few
v_call: TRBV7-3
cdr3_nt: TGTGCCAGCAGCCCGGTTAGGACCCTCAGGGATGGAGATACGCAGTATTTT
cdr3_aa: CASSPVRTLRDGDTQYF

j_call: TRBJ1-1
d_call: NA
clone_size: NA
v_call: TRBV12-3/TRBV12-4
cdr3_nt: TGTGCCAGCAGAACCGGGCTTGAAGCTTTCTTT
cdr3_aa: CASRTGLEAFF

j_call: TRBJ1-1
d_call: NA
clone_size: many
v_call: TRBV3-1
cdr3_nt: TGTGCCAGCACTGTGACAGGACCGAACACTGAAGCTTTCTTT
cdr3_aa: CASTVTGPNTEAFF

j_call: TRBJ1-3
d_call: NA
clone_size: many
v_call: TRBV28
cdr3_nt: TGTGCCAGCAGTTTAGGGCTGGCTGGAAACACCATATATTTT
cdr3_aa: CASSLGLAGNTIYF

j_call: TRBJ1-2
d_call: NA
clone_size: few
v_call: TRBV6-1
cdr3_nt: TGTGCCAGCAGTGAAACATGGTCCTATGGCTACACCTTC
cdr3_aa: CASSETWSYGYTF

j_call: TRBJ1-1
d_call: NA
clone_size: many
v_call: TRBV7-7
cdr3_nt: TGTGCCAGCAGCCTACCCTTCAGGTCGGTGGACACTGAAGCTTTCTTT
cdr3_aa: CASSLPFRSVDTEAFF

j_call: TRBJ2-1
d_call: NA
clone_size: many
v_call: TRBV7-2
cdr3_nt: TGTGCCAGCAGCTCACCGCGGACCCATGGTAGGTTCTTC
cdr3_aa: CASSSPRTHGRFF

j_call: TRBJ1-2
d_call: NA
clone_size: NA
v_call: TRBV6-5
cdr3_nt: TGTGCCAGCAGTTTTTCCAGGTCTAACTATGGCTACACCTTC
cdr3_aa: CASSFSRSNYGYTF

j_call: TRBJ1-2
d_call: TRBD1
clone_size: many
v_call: TRBV6-2/TRBV6-3
cdr3_nt: TGTGCCAGCAGTTACTGGGCAGGGGGCGGATATGGCTACACCTTC
cdr3_aa: CASSYWAGGGYGYTF

j_call: TRBJ2-5
d_call: NA
clone_size: NA
v_call: TRBV10-3
cdr3_nt: TGTGCCATCAAGGGGGTCCAAGAGACCCAGTACTTC
cdr3_aa: CAIKGVQETQYF

j_call: TRBJ2-1
d_call: TRBD2
clone_size: many
v_call: TRBV7-3
cdr3_nt: TGTGCCAGCAGCTTTGATAGCGGGAGCGCTGAGCAGTTCTTC
cdr3_aa: CASSFDSGSAEQFF

j_call: TRBJ1-2
d_call: NA
clone_size: NA
v_call: TRBV5-6
cdr3_nt: TGTGCCAGCAGCTTGGATCGGTACCAAAGGGGCTACACCTTC
cdr3_aa: CASSLDRYQRGYTF

j_call: TRBJ2-2
d_call: NA
clone_size: many
v_call: TRBV11-2
cdr3_nt: TGTGCCAGCAGCCCACTCAGGGAAAACACCGGGGAGCTGTTTTTT
cdr3_aa: CASSPLRENTGELFF

j_call: TRBJ2-2
d_call: NA
clone_size: few
v_call: TRBV13
cdr3_nt: TGTGCCAGCAGTAGGGGCTGGGAGAACACCGGGGAGCTGTTTTTT
cdr3_aa: CASSRGWENTGELFF

j_call: TRBJ1-5
d_call: NA
clone_size: many
v_call: TRBV6-2/TRBV6-3
cdr3_nt: TGTGCCAGCTCGTTATCGACAGCGCGGAACAATCAGCCCCAGCATTTT
cdr3_aa: CASSLSTARNNQPQHF

j_call: TRBJ2-7
d_call: NA
clone_size: many
v_call: TRBV6-2/TRBV6-3
cdr3_nt: TGTGCCAGCGCCTATAGACTGAACTACGAGCAGTACTTC
cdr3_aa: CASAYRLNYEQYF

j_call: TRBJ2-7
d_call: NA
clone_size: many
v_call: TRBV2
cdr3_nt: TGTGCCAGCAGGCAGGGTCCCCGGGGCTACGAGCAGTACTTC
cdr3_aa: CASRQGPRGYEQYF